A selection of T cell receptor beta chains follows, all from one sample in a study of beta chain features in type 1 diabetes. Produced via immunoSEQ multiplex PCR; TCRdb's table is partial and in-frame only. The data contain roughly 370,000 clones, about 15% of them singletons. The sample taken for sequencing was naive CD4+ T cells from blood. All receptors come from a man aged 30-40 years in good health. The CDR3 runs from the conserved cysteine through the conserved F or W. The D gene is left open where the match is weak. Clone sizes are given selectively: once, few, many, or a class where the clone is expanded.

CDR3nt: TGCGCCAGCAGCGTTAGCGCCAGCTCCTACAATGAGCAGTTCTTC; CDR3aa: CASSVSASSYNEQFF; abundance: NA; j_gene: TRBJ2-1; v_gene: TRBV5-1; d_gene: NA
CDR3nt: TGCAGCGTAGCGAAGAGATTGGGGGCCAGGGATACGCAGTATTTT; CDR3aa: CSVAKRLGARDTQYF; abundance: NA; j_gene: TRBJ2-3; v_gene: TRBV29-1; d_gene: NA
CDR3nt: TGTGCCAGCAGCAAAAGAAAGCCCCAGCATTTT; CDR3aa: CASSKRKPQHF; abundance: many; j_gene: TRBJ1-5; v_gene: TRBV21-1; d_gene: NA
CDR3nt: TGTGCCAGCATAGGCGGGAGCTCCTACAATGAGCAGTTCTTC; CDR3aa: CASIGGSSYNEQFF; abundance: few; j_gene: TRBJ2-1; v_gene: TRBV28; d_gene: TRBD2
CDR3nt: TGTGCCAGCAGCAAAGGTAGCAGTAGTCCGGAGACCCAGTACTTC; CDR3aa: CASSKGSSSPETQYF; abundance: NA; j_gene: TRBJ2-5; v_gene: TRBV6-1; d_gene: NA
CDR3nt: TGTGCCAGCAGTGGACTAGCGGGAGTGCAAGATACGCAGTATTTT; CDR3aa: CASSGLAGVQDTQYF; abundance: NA; j_gene: TRBJ2-3; v_gene: TRBV25-1; d_gene: TRBD2
CDR3nt: TGTGCCAGCAGCTTAGGCCAGGTCGGCGAGCAGTACTTC; CDR3aa: CASSLGQVGEQYF; abundance: few; j_gene: TRBJ2-7; v_gene: TRBV11-2; d_gene: NA
CDR3nt: TGTGCCAGCAGCTGGACAGGATACGAGCAGTACTTC; CDR3aa: CASSWTGYEQYF; abundance: NA; j_gene: TRBJ2-7; v_gene: TRBV7-9; d_gene: TRBD1
CDR3nt: TGCAGCGTTGAAGACGAATTTACTGGAGGCAGGGCCATCCTCGGCCGCTACACCTTC; CDR3aa: CSVEDEFTGGRAILGRYTF; abundance: NA; j_gene: TRBJ1-2; v_gene: TRBV29-1; d_gene: NA
CDR3nt: TGTGCCAGCAGCCCCCGTGGGGTAGCTCCGGACGATGAGCAGTTCTTC; CDR3aa: CASSPRGVAPDDEQFF; abundance: few; j_gene: TRBJ2-1; v_gene: TRBV7-6; d_gene: NA
CDR3nt: TGTGCCAGTAGTCGAGCTAGCGGGGGTGTCGATACGCAGTATTTT; CDR3aa: CASSRASGGVDTQYF; abundance: NA; j_gene: TRBJ2-3; v_gene: TRBV19; d_gene: TRBD2
CDR3nt: TGTGCCAGCAGTAGCTTGACAGGGACGTGGGAGCAGTACTTC; CDR3aa: CASSSLTGTWEQYF; abundance: few; j_gene: TRBJ2-7; v_gene: TRBV25-1; d_gene: TRBD1
CDR3nt: TGTGCCAGCAGCTTAGCGTCGGCCCTCGGGCAGTACTTC; CDR3aa: CASSLASALGQYF; abundance: NA; j_gene: TRBJ2-7; v_gene: TRBV7-2; d_gene: NA
CDR3nt: TGTGCCACCAGCTCCAATCCCATTACAGATACCTACGAGCAGTACTTC; CDR3aa: CATSSNPITDTYEQYF; abundance: few; j_gene: TRBJ2-7; v_gene: TRBV15; d_gene: NA
CDR3nt: TGTGCCAGCAGTCCCCGGCCCGGGGACGGCTACACCTTC; CDR3aa: CASSPRPGDGYTF; abundance: NA; j_gene: TRBJ1-2; v_gene: TRBV6-4; d_gene: NA
CDR3nt: TGCGCCAGCAGCCAAGATACAGATGCAGCCCAGCATTTT; CDR3aa: CASSQDTDAAQHF; abundance: few; j_gene: TRBJ1-5; v_gene: TRBV4-1; d_gene: NA
CDR3nt: TGTGCCAGCAGCCTGGGCGGGGGTTCTGGAAACACCATATATTTT; CDR3aa: CASSLGGGSGNTIYF; abundance: few; j_gene: TRBJ1-3; v_gene: TRBV7-7; d_gene: NA
CDR3nt: TGTGCCAGCAGAAGACAGGGAGATAGCTCACCCCTCCACTTT; CDR3aa: CASRRQGDSSPLHF; abundance: few; j_gene: TRBJ1-6; v_gene: TRBV5-4; d_gene: TRBD1
CDR3nt: TGTGCCAGCAGCTTTGACAGGGGGTCCTACAATGAGCAGTTCTTC; CDR3aa: CASSFDRGSYNEQFF; abundance: NA; j_gene: TRBJ2-1; v_gene: TRBV7-2; d_gene: TRBD1
CDR3nt: TGTGCCAGCAGAAGACTAGTGGAGCAGTTCTTC; CDR3aa: CASRRLVEQFF; abundance: few; j_gene: TRBJ2-1; v_gene: TRBV25-1; d_gene: NA
CDR3nt: TGCAGCGTTGTCCCCCAACGGGACACTGAAGCTTTCTTT; CDR3aa: CSVVPQRDTEAFF; abundance: NA; j_gene: TRBJ1-1; v_gene: TRBV29-1; d_gene: NA
CDR3nt: TGCGCCAGCAGCCAAGAACTAGCTAACAATGAGCAGTTCTTC; CDR3aa: CASSQELANNEQFF; abundance: many; j_gene: TRBJ2-1; v_gene: TRBV4-3; d_gene: NA
CDR3nt: TGTGCCAGCACCCTGAGGACCGAGGGCTACACCTTC; CDR3aa: CASTLRTEGYTF; abundance: few; j_gene: TRBJ1-2; v_gene: TRBV7-9; d_gene: NA
CDR3nt: TGTGCCAGCAGCTTAAGGCGGACGAACACTGAAGCTTTCTTT; CDR3aa: CASSLRRTNTEAFF; abundance: few; j_gene: TRBJ1-1; v_gene: TRBV5-4; d_gene: NA
CDR3nt: TGTGCCAGCTCACTAGTGGAGACCCAGTACTTC; CDR3aa: CASSLVETQYF; abundance: NA; j_gene: TRBJ2-5; v_gene: TRBV7-2; d_gene: NA
CDR3nt: TGTGCCTGGAGTGGCGGGAGGAGCTACAATGAGCAGTTCTTC; CDR3aa: CAWSGGRSYNEQFF; abundance: many; j_gene: TRBJ2-1; v_gene: TRBV30; d_gene: TRBD2